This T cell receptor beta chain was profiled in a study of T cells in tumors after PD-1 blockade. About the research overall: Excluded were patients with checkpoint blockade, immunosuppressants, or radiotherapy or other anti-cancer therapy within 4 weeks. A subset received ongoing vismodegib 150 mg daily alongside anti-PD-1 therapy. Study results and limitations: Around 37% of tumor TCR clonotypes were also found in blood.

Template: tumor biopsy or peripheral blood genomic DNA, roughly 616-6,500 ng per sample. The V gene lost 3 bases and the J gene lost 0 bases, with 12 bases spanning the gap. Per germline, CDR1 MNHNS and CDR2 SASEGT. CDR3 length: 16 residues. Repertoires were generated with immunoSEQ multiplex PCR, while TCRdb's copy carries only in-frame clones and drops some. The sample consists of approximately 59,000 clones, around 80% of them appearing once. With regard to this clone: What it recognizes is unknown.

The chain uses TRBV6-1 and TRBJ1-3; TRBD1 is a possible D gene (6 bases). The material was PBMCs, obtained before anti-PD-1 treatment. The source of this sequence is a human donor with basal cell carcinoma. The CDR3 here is CASSDTGTGSGNTIYF. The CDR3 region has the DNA TGTGCCAGCAGTGACACAGGGACTGGCTCTGGAAACACCATATATTTT.